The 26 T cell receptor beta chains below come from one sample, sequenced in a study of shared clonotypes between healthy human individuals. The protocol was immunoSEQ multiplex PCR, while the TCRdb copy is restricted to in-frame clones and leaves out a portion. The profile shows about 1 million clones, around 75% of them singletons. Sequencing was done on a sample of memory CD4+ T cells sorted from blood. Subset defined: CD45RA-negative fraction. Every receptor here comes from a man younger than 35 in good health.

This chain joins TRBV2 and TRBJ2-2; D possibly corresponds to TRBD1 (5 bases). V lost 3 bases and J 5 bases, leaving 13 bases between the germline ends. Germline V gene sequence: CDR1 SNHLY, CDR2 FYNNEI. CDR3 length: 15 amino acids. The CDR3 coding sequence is TGTGCCAGCAGTGACGCGGCAGGGCGGACCGGGGAGCTGTTTTTT. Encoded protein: CASSDAAGRTGELFF.

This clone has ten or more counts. In nucleotides, the CDR3 is TGCAGTGCAACGGGGCCTTGGGGCTACACCTTC. Translated, it gives CSATGPWGYTF. The chain employs TRBV20-1 and TRBJ1-2, with a possible D match to TRBD1 (5 bases). This CDR3 is 11 amino acids long. The ends were cut back, 6 bases at V and 8 bases at J, with 13 bases in the middle. CDR1 and CDR2 from the germline V gene are DFQATT and SNEGSKA (reference sequence).

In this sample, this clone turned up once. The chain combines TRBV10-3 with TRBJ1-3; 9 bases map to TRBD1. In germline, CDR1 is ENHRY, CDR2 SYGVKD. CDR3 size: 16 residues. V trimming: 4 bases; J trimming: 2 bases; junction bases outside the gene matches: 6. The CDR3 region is CAISGRTGEPGNTIYF. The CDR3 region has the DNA TGTGCCATCAGTGGACGGACAGGGGAGCCTGGAAACACCATATATTTT.

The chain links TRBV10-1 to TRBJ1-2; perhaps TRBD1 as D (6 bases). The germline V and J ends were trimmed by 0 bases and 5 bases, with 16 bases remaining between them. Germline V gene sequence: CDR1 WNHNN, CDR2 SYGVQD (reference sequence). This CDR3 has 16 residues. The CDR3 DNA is TGCGCCAGCAGTGAGTCGCCGGACAGCGGGCTATATGGCTACACCTTC. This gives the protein CASSESPDSGLYGYTF.

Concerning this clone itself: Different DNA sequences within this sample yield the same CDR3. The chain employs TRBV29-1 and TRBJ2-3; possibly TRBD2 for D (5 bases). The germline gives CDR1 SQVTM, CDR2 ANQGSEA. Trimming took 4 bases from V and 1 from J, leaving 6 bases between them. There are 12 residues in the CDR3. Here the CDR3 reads CSVVRGTDTQYF. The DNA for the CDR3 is TGCAGCGTTGTGCGGGGCACAGATACGCAGTATTTT.

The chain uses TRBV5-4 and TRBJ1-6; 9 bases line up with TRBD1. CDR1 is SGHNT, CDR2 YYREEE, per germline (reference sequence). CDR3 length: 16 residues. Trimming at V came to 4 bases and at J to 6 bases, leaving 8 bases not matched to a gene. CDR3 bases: TGTGCCAGCAGCCGGGGGATGGGACAGGGTAATTCACCCCTCCACTTT. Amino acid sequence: CASSRGMGQGNSPLHF.

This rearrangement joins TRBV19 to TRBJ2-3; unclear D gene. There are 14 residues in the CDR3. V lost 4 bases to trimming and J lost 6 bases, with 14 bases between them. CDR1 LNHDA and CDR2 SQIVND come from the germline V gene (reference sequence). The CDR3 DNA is TGTGCCAGTAGTAACCGGGCCCGCCTGGATACGCAGTATTTT. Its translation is CASSNRARLDTQYF.

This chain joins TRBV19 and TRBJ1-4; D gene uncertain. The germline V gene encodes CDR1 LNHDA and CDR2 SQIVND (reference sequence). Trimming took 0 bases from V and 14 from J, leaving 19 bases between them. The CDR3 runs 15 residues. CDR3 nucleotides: TGTGCCAGTAGTATAGAAGGAACGGTTGCGGGGAGGCTGTTTTTT. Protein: CASSIEGTVAGRLFF.

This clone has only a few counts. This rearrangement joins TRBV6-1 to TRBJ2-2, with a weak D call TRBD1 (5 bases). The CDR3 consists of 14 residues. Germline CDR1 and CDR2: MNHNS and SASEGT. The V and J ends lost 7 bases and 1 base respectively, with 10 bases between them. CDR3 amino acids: CASMAGWNTGELFF. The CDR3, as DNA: TGTGCCAGCATGGCAGGGTGGAACACCGGGGAGCTGTTTTTT.

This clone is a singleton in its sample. CDR3 DNA sequence: TGTGCCAGCTCACCACTTTCGAGAGGGGGCGGGGATGAGCAGTTCTTC. It encodes CASSPLSRGGGDEQFF. The V gene is TRBV18, the J gene TRBJ2-1, with a tentative D call TRBD1 (7 bases). The length of the CDR3 is 16 residues. V was clipped by 1 base and J by 8 bases, with 18 bases between them. The V gene's germline CDR1 is KGHSH and CDR2 LQKENI.

Written as DNA, the CDR3 is TGTGCCAGCAGCTTGGGGGAACTCACCTCCTACAATGAGCAGTTCTTC. Translation gives CASSLGELTSYNEQFF. This sequence joins TRBV5-6 and TRBJ2-1; no clear D. The CDR3 sequence is 16 residues long. V was shortened by 0 bases and J by 0 bases, with 10 bases between the two germline ends. Germline V gene data show CDR1 as SGHDT and CDR2 as YYEEEE.

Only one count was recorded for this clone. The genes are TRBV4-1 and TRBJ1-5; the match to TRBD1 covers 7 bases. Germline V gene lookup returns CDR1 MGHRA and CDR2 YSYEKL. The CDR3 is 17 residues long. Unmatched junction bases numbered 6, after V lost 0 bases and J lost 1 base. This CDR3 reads CASSQEGAGGSNQPQHF. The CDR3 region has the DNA TGCGCCAGCAGCCAAGAAGGGGCAGGGGGAAGCAATCAGCCCCAGCATTTT.

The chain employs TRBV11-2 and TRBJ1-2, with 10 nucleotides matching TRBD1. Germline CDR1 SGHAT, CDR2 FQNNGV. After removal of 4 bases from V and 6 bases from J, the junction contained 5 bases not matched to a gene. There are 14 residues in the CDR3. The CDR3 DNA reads TGTGCCAGCAGCTCCTGGACAGGGGGGAATGGCTACACCTTC. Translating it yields CASSSWTGGNGYTF.

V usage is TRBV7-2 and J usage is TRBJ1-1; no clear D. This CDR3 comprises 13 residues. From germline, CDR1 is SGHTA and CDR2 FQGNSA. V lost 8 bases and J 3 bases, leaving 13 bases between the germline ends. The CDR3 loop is CASRRGGYTEAFF. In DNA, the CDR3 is TGTGCCAGCCGCCGGGGAGGATACACTGAAGCTTTCTTT.

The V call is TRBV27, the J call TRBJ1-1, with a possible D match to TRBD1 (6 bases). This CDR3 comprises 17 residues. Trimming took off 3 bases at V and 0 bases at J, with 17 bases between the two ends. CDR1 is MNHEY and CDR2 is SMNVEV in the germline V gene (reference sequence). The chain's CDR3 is CASSFTGTLGVNTEAFF. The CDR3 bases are TGTGCCAGCAGTTTTACAGGGACGTTGGGTGTGAACACTGAAGCTTTCTTT.

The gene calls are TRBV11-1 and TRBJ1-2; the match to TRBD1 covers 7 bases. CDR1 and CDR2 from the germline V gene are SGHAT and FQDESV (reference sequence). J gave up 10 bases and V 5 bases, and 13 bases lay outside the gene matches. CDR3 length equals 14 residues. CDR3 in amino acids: CASSKMTGLVSYTF. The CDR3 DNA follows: TGTGCCAGCAGCAAAATGACAGGGCTCGTATCCTACACCTTC.

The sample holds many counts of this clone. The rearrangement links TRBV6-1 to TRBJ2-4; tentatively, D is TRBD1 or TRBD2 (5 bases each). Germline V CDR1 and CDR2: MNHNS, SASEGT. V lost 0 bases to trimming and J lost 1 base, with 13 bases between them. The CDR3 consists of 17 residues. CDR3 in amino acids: CASSEAPGTGAKNIQYF. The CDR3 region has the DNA TGTGCCAGCAGTGAAGCGCCCGGGACGGGGGCCAAAAACATTCAGTACTTC.

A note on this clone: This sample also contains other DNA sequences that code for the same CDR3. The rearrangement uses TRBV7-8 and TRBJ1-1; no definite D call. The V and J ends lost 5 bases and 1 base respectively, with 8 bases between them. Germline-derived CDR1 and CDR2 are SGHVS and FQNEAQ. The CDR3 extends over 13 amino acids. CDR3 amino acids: CASSLQENTEAFF. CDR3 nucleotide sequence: TGTGCCAGCAGCCTTCAGGAGAACACTGAAGCTTTCTTT.

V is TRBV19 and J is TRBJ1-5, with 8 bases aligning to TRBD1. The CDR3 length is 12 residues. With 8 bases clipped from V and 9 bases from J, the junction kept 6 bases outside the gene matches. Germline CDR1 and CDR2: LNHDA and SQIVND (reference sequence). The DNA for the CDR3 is TGTGCCAGTCAGGGGGCTCGGGGGCCCCAGCATTTT. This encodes CASQGARGPQHF.

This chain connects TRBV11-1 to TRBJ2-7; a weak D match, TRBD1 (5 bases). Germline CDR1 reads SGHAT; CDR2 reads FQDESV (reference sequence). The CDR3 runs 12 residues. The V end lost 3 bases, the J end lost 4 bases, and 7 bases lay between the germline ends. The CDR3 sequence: CASSFDSYEQYF. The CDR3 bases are TGTGCCAGCAGCTTTGACAGTTACGAGCAGTACTTC. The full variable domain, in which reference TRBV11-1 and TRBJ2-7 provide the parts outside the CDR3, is EAEVAQSPRYKITEKSQAVAFWCDPISGHATLYWYRQILGQGPELLVQFQDESVVDDSQLPKDRFSAERLKGVDSTLKIQPAELGDSAMYLCASSFDSYEQYFGPGTRLTVT.

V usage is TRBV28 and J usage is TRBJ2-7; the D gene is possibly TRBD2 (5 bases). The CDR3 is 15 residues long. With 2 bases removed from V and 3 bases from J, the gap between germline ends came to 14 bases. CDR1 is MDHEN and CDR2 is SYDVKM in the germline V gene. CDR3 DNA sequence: TGTGCCAGCAGTTTACCCCGGGGTCTTAGCTACGAGCAGTACTTC. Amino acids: CASSLPRGLSYEQYF.

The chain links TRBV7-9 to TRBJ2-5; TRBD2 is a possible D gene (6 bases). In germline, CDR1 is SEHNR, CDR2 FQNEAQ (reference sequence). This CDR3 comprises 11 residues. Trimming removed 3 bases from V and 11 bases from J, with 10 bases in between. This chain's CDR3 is CASSFAREQYF. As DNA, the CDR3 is TGTGCCAGCAGCTTCGCCCGGGAGCAGTACTTC.

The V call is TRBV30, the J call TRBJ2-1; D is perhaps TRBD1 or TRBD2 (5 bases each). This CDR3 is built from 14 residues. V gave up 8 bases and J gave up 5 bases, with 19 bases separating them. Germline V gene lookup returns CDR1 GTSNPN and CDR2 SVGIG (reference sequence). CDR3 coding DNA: TGTGCCAGGGACCGAGCGGTTACTAACAATGAGCAGTTCTTC. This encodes CARDRAVTNNEQFF.

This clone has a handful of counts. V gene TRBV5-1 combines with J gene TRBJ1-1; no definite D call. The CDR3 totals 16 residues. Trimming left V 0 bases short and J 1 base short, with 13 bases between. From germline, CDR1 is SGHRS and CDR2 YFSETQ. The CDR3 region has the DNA TGCGCCAGCAGCTTGGACATGGGGAGACCGAACACTGAAGCTTTCTTT. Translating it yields CASSLDMGRPNTEAFF.

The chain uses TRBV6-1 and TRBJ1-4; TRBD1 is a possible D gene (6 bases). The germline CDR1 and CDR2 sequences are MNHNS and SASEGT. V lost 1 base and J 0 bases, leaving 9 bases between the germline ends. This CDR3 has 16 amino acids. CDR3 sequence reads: CASSEGGTPTNEKLFF. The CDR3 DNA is TGTGCCAGCAGTGAAGGGGGGACACCAACTAATGAAAAACTGTTTTTT.

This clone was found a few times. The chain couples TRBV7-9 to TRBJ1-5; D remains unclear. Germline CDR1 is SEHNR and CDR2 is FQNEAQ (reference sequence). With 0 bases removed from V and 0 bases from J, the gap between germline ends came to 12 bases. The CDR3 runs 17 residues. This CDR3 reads CASSLAPGDYSNQPQHF. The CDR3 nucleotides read TGTGCCAGCAGCTTAGCGCCCGGGGATTATAGCAATCAGCCCCAGCATTTT.